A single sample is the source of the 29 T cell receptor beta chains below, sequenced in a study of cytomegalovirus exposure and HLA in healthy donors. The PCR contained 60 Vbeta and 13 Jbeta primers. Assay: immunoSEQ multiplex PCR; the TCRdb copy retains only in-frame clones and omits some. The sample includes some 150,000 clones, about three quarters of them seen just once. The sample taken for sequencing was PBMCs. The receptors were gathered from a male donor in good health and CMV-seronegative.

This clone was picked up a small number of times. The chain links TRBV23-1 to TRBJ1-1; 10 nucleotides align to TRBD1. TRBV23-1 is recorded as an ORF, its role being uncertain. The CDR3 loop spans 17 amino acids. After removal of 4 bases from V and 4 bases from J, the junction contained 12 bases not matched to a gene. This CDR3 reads CASSPKGQGTFSTEAFF. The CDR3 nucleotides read TGCGCCAGCAGTCCTAAGGGACAGGGGACTTTCTCCACTGAAGCTTTCTTT.

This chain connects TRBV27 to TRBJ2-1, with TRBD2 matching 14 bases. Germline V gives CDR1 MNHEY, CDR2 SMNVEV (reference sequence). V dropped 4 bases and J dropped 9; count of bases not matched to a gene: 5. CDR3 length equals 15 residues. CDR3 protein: CASSSPTSGRGEQFF. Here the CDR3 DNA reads TGTGCCAGCAGTTCCCCGACTAGCGGGAGGGGTGAGCAGTTCTTC.

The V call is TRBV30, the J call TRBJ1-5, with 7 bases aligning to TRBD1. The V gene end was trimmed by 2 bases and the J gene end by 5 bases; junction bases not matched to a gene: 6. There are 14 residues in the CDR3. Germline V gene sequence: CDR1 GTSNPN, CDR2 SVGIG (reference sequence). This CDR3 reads CAWSLDRIYQPQHF. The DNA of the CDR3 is TGTGCCTGGAGTCTGGACAGGATCTATCAGCCCCAGCATTTT.

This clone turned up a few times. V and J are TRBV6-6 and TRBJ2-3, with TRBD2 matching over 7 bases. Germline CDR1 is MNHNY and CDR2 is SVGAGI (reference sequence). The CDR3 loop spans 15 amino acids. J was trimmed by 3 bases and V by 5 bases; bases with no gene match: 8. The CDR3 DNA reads TGTGCCAGCAGTCCCCCCGGCGGGAGAACAGATACGCAGTATTTT. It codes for CASSPPGGRTDTQYF.

DNA of the CDR3: TGTGCCAGCAGCTCGACTAGCGGGGGGGCCTCTCCAGATACGCAGTATTTT. Translated, it gives CASSSTSGGASPDTQYF. This chain joins TRBV5-4 and TRBJ2-3; 14 positions agree with TRBD2. Germline V gene lookup returns CDR1 SGHNT and CDR2 YYREEE (reference sequence). V shed 3 bases and J 4 bases; nucleotides not matched to a gene: 7. This CDR3 is built from 17 residues.

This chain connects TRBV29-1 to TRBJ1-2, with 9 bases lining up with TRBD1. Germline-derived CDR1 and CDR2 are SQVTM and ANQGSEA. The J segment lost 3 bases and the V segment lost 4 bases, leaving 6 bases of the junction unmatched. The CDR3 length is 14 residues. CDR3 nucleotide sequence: TGCAGCGTTGGGGACAGGGTAGGATACTATGGCTACACCTTC. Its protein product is CSVGDRVGYYGYTF.

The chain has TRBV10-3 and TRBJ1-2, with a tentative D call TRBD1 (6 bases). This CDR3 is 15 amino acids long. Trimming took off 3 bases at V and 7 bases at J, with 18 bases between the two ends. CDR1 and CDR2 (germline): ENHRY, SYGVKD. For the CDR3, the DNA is TGTGCCATCAGTGACCCCCAGGGGAACAATCGTGGCTACACCTTC. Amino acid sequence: CAISDPQGNNRGYTF.

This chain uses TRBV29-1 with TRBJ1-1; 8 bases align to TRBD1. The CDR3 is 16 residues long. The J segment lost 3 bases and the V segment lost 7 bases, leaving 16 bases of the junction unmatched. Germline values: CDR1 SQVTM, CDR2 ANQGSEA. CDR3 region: CSAWQDPGGSHTEAFF. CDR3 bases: TGCAGCGCCTGGCAGGACCCAGGGGGCTCGCACACTGAAGCTTTCTTT.

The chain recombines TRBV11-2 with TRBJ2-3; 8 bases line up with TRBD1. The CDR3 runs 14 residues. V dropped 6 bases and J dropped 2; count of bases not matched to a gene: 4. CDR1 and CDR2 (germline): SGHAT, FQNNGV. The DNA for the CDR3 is TGTGCCAGCAGTTGGACAGGGATCACAGATACGCAGTATTTT. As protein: CASSWTGITDTQYF.

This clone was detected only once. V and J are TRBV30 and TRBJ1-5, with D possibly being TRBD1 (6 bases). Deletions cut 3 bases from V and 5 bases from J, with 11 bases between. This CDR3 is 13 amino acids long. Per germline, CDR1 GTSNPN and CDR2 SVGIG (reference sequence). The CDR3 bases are TGTGCCTGGAGCCAGGGGCGCGATCAGCCCCAGCATTTT. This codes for CAWSQGRDQPQHF.

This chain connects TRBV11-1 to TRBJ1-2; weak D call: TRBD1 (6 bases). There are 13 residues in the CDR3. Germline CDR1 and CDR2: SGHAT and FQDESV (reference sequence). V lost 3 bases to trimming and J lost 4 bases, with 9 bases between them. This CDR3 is CASSFEGGYGYTF. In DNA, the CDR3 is TGTGCCAGCAGCTTCGAAGGGGGCTATGGCTACACCTTC.

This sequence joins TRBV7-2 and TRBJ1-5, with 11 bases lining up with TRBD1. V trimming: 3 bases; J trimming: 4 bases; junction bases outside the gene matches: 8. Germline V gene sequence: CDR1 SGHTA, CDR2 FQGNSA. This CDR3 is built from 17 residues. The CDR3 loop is CASSLRTGGLGNQPQHF. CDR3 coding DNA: TGTGCCAGCAGCTTGAGGACAGGGGGCTTAGGAAATCAGCCCCAGCATTTT.

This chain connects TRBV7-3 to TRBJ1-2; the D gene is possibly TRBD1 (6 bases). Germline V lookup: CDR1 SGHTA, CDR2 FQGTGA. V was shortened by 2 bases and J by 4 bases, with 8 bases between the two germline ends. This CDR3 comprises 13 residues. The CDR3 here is CASSLEGVYGYTF. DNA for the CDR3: TGTGCCAGCAGCTTAGAGGGGGTCTATGGCTACACCTTC.

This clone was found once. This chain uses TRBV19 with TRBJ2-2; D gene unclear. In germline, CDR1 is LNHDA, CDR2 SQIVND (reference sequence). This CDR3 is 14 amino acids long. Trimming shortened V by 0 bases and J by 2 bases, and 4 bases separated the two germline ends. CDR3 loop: CASSIDRNTGELFF. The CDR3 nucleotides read TGTGCCAGTAGTATAGACAGAAACACCGGGGAGCTGTTTTTT.

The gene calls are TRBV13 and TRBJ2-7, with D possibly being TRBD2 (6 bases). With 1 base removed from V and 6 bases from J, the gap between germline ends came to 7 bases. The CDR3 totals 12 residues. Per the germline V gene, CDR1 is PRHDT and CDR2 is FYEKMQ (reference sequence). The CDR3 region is CASSLAGGEQYF. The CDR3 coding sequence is TGTGCCAGCAGCTTAGCCGGGGGCGAGCAGTACTTC.

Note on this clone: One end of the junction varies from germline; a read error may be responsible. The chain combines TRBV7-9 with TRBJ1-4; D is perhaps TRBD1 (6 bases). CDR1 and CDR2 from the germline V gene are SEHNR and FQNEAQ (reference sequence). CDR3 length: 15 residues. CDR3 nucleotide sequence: TGTTCCAGCAGCTTAGCGACAGGAGTCCATGAAAAACTGTTTTTT. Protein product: CSSSLATGVHEKLFF.

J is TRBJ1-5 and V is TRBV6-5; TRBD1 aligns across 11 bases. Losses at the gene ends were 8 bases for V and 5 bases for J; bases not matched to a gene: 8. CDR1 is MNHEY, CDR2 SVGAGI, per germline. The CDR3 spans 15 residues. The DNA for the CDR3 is TGTGCCAGCTGCTCCGGGACAGGGGGACATCAGCCCCAGCATTTT. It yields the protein CASCSGTGGHQPQHF.

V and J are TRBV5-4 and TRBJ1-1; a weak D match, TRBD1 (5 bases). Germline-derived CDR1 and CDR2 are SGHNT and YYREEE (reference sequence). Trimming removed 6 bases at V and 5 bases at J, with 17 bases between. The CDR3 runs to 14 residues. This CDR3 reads CASTIRGGWTEAFF. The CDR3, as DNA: TGTGCCAGCACCATTAGGGGTGGATGGACTGAAGCTTTCTTT. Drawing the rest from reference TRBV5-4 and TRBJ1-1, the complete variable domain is ETGVTQSPTHLIKTRGQQVTLRCSSQSGHNTVSWYQQALGQGPQFIFQYYREEENGRGNFPPRFSGLQFPNYSSELNVNALELDDSALYLCASTIRGGWTEAFFGQGTRLTVV.

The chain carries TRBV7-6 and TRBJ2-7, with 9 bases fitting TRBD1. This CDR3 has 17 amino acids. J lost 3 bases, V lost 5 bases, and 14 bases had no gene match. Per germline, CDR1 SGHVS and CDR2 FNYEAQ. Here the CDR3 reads CASSGGQGAENYYEQYF. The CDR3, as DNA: TGTGCCAGCAGCGGGGGACAGGGCGCCGAAAATTACTACGAGCAGTACTTC.

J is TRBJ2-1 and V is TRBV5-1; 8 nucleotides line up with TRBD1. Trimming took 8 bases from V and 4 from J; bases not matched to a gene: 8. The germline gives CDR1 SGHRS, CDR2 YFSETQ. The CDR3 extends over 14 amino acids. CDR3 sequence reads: CASESGTGYNEQFF. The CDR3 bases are TGCGCCAGTGAGTCGGGGACAGGATACAATGAGCAGTTCTTC.

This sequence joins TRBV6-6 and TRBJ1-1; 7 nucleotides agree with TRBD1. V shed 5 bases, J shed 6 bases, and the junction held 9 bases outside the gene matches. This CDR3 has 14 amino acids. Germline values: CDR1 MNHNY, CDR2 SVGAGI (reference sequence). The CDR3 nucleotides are TGTGCCAGCAGTCCTTTGACAGGGTTCTCTGAAGCTTTCTTT. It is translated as CASSPLTGFSEAFF.

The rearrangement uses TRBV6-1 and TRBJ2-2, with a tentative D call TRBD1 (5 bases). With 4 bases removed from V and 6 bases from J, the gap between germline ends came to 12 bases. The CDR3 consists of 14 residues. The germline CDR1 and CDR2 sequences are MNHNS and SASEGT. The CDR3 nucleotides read TGTGCCAGCAGTGTAAAGGGGTTCGCCGGGGAGCTGTTTTTT. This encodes CASSVKGFAGELFF.

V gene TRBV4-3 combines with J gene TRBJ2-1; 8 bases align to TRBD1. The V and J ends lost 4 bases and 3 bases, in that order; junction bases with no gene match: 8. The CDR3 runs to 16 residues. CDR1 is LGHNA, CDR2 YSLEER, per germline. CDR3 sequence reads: CASSPGPTGVYNEQFF. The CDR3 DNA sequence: TGCGCCAGCAGCCCCGGTCCGACAGGGGTCTACAATGAGCAGTTCTTC.

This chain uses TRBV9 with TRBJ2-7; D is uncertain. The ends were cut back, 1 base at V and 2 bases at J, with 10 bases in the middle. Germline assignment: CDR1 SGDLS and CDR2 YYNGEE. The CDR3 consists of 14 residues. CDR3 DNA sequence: TGTGCCAGCAGCGTATACCACACGACCTACGAGCAGTACTTC. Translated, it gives CASSVYHTTYEQYF.

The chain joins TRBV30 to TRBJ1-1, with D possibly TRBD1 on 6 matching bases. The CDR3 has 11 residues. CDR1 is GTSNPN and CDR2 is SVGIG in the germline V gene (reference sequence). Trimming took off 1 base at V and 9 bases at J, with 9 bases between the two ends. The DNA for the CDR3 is TGTGCCTGGAGTGACGGGACACAAGCTTTCTTT. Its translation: CAWSDGTQAFF.

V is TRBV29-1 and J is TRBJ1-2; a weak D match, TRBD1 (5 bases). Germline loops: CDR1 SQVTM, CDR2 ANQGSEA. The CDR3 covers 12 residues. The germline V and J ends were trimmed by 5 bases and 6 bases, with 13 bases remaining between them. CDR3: CSVTGTADGYTF. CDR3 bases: TGCAGCGTTACGGGGACTGCGGATGGCTACACCTTC. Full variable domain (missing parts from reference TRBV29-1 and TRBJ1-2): SAVISQKPSRDICQRGTSLTIQCQVDSQVTMMFWYRQQPGQSLTLIATANQGSEATYESGFVIDKFPISRPNLTFSTLTVSNMSPEDSSIYLCSVTGTADGYTFGSGTRLTVV.

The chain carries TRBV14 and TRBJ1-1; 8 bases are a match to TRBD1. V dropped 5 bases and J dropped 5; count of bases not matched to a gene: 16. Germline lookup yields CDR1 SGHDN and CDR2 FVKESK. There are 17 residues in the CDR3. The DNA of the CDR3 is TGTGCCAGCAGCAAAAAGGGTCCAGGGGGCGCTCGGACTGAAGCTTTCTTT. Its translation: CASSKKGPGGARTEAFF.

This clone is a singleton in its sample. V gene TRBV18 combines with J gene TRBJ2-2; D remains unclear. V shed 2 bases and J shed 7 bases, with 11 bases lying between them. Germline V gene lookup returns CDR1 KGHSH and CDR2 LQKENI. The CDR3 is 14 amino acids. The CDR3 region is CASSPSRGSGELFF. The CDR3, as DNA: TGTGCCAGCTCACCAAGTCGAGGTAGCGGGGAGCTGTTTTTT.

CDR3 DNA sequence: TGTGCCAGCAGCGTAGAACCCGGGAGTGGGAATGAGCAGTTCTTC. Its protein product is CASSVEPGSGNEQFF. V gene TRBV9 combines with J gene TRBJ2-1, with D possibly being TRBD2 (6 bases). Germline assignment: CDR1 SGDLS and CDR2 YYNGEE. Trimming removed 0 bases at V and 7 bases at J, with 14 bases between. The CDR3 spans 15 residues.